The clone carrying this T cell receptor (beta chain) occurred a few times. The data were obtained in a study of control samples from healthy donors and cancer patients. Sequencing was performed with immunoSEQ multiplex PCR; in TCRdb, only in-frame clones are kept and a portion is missing. The sample comprises under 150,000 clones, 89% of which are singletons, and 6% to 9.5% rests with the top ten. CDR1 is MDHEN and CDR2 is SYDVKM in the germline V gene. The length of the CDR3 is 15 residues. V was trimmed by 6 bases and J by 0 bases, leaving 9 bases between them. The receptor was isolated from a man aged 45-65 years with head and neck cancer. J is TRBJ2-6 and V is TRBV28; D is unclear. What was sequenced was PBMCs. In DNA form, the CDR3 reads TGTGCCAGCAGCCCCCAGGACTCTGGGGCCAACGTCCTGACTTTC. This gives the protein CASSPQDSGANVLTF.